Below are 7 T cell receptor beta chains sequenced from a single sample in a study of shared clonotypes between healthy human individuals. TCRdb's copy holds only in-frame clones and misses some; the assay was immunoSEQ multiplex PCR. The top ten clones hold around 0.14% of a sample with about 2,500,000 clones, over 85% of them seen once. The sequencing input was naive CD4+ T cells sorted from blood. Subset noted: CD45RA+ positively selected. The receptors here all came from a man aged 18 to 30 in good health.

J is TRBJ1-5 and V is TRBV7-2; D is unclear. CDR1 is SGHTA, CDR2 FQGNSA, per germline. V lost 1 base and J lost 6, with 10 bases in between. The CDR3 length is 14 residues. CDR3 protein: CASSLGSPGQPQHF. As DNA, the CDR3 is TGTGCCAGCAGCTTAGGGTCTCCAGGTCAGCCCCAGCATTTT.

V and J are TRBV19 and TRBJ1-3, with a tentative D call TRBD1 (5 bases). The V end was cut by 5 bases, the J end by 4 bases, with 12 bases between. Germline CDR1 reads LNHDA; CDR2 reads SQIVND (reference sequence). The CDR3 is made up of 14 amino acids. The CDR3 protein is CASSWTQKGNTIYF. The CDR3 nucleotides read TGTGCCAGTAGTTGGACACAGAAGGGAAACACCATATATTTT.

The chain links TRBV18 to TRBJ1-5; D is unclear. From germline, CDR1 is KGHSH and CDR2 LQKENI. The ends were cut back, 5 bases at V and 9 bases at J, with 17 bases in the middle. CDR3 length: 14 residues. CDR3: CASSKTEGGGPQHF. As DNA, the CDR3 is TGTGCCAGCTCAAAAACCGAGGGAGGCGGGCCCCAGCATTTT.

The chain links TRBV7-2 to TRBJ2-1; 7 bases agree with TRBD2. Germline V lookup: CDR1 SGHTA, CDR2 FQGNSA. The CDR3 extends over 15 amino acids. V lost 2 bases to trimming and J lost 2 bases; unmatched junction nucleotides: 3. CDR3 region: CASSLPGGPYNEQFF. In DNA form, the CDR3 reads TGTGCCAGCAGCTTACCGGGAGGACCCTACAATGAGCAGTTCTTC.

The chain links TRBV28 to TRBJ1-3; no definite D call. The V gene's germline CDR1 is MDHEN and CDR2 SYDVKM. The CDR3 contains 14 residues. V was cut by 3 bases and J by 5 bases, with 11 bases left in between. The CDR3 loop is CASSFAGRRNTIYF. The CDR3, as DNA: TGTGCCAGCAGTTTTGCGGGGAGGCGAAACACCATATATTTT.

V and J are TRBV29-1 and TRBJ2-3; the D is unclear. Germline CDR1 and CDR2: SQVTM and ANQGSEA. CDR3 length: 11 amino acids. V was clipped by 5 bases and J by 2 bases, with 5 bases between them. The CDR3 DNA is TGCAGCGTTCGGTCCACAGATACGCAGTATTTT. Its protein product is CSVRSTDTQYF.

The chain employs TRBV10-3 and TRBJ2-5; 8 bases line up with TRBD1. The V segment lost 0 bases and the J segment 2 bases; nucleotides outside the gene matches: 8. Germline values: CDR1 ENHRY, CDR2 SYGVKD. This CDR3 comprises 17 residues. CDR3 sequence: CAISESIGQGGQETQYF. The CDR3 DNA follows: TGTGCCATCAGTGAGTCGATAGGACAGGGAGGACAAGAGACCCAGTACTTC.